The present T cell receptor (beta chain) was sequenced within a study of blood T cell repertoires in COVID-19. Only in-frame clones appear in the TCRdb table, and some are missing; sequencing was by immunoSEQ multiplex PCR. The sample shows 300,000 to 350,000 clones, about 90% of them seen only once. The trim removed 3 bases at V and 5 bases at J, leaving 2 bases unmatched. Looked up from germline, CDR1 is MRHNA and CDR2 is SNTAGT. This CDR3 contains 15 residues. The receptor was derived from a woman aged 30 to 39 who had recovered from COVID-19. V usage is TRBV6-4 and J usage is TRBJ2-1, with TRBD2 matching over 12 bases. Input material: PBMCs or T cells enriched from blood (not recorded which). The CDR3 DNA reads TGTGCCAGCAGTGAAACTAGCGGGGGGCACAATGAGCAGTTCTTC. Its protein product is CASSETSGGHNEQFF.